This entry lists 30 T cell receptor beta chains sequenced from one sample in a study of blood T cells in healthy people across ages. The authors ran a second PCR of about 6 to 11 cycles using a sample-barcoded 5' primer and a J-beta primer mix. TCRdb re-analysed the 5' RACE reads in MiXCR, keeping a single row per CDR3 protein. The sample consists of about 760,000 distinct CDR3 sequences, 20% to 25% of them appearing once. These same data were also listed under a study on T cells of mothers and their children.

The specimen was blood. All receptors derive from a boy aged 5-17 years in good health.

This sequence joins TRBV12-3 or TRBV12-4 and TRBJ2-1, with a tentative D call TRBD2 (5 bases). The V end lost 4 bases, the J end lost 8 bases, and 18 bases lay between the germline ends. The CDR3 has 15 residues. CDR3 DNA sequence: TGTGCCAGCAGTTCCCTGAGAGGGCCTAACGATGAGCAGTTCTTC. Its protein product is CASSSLRGPNDEQFF.

The chain recombines TRBV10-2 with TRBJ1-2; D uncertain. The CDR3 contains 13 residues. V dropped 6 bases and J dropped 2 bases, with 10 bases sitting between them. The V gene's germline CDR1 is WSHSY and CDR2 SAAADI. DNA for the CDR3: TGCGCCAGCAGCGAGACACTCAACTATGGCTACACCTTC. Encoded protein: CASSETLNYGYTF.

This chain links TRBV12-3 or TRBV12-4 with TRBJ1-2, with D possibly being TRBD1 (6 bases). Trimming took 3 bases from V and 2 from J, leaving 13 bases between them. The CDR3 totals 15 residues. The CDR3 loop is CASSLAQGQNYGYTF. CDR3 coding DNA: TGTGCCAGCAGTTTGGCCCAAGGACAGAACTATGGCTACACCTTC.

CDR3 DNA sequence: TGTGCCAGCAGCTTAGATAGGAGTAACTCCTATAATTCACCCCTCCACTTT. Its translation is CASSLDRSNSYNSPLHF. The chain recombines TRBV11-2 with TRBJ1-6; D gene unclear. This CDR3 spans 17 amino acids. Germline CDR1 is SGHAT and CDR2 is FQNNGV. Trimming removed 0 bases at V and 0 bases at J, with 9 bases between.

The chain couples TRBV20-1 to TRBJ2-7; D uncertain. V was pared by 4 bases and J by 6 bases, with 16 bases between. CDR1 is DFQATT and CDR2 is SNEGSKA in the germline V gene (reference sequence). CDR3 size: 13 residues. CDR3 bases: TGCAGTGCTACAACCGGCCATAACTCCGAGCAGTACTTC. Translation: CSATTGHNSEQYF.

The gene calls are TRBV13 and TRBJ2-5; TRBD1 matches 7 bases. Germline lookup yields CDR1 PRHDT and CDR2 FYEKMQ (reference sequence). Trimming removed 6 bases from V and 3 bases from J; junction bases left unmatched: 10. This CDR3 region has 15 residues. CDR3 DNA: TGTGCCAGCAGTACTTGGGGACAGAAAGAAGAGACCCAGTACTTC. Encoded protein: CASSTWGQKEETQYF.

This clonotype was picked up a small number of times. This sequence joins TRBV11-2 and TRBJ2-1; D uncertain. Per the germline V gene, CDR1 is SGHAT and CDR2 is FQNNGV. The CDR3 is 11 residues long. The V end was cut by 5 bases, the J end by 6 bases, with 5 bases between. The CDR3 is CASSDSNEQFF. The CDR3 DNA sequence: TGTGCCAGCAGCGACTCCAATGAGCAGTTCTTC.

The chain has TRBV20-1 and TRBJ2-3; D is unresolved. The CDR3 contains 14 residues. Trimming took 2 bases from V and 1 from J, leaving 10 bases between them. Germline loops: CDR1 DFQATT, CDR2 SNEGSKA (reference sequence). The CDR3 reads CSARWASGTDTQYF. The DNA for the CDR3 is TGCAGTGCTAGATGGGCTAGTGGCACAGATACGCAGTATTTT.

This clonotype has just a few counts. V gene TRBV20-1 combines with J gene TRBJ2-6; 9 nucleotides line up with TRBD1. The CDR3 has 18 residues. Trimming at V came to 5 bases and at J to 4 bases, leaving 15 bases not matched to a gene. Germline CDR1 is DFQATT and CDR2 is SNEGSKA (reference sequence). CDR3 sequence (DNA): TGCAGTGCTCGAACCGGGACAGGGTCGGATACCGGGGCCAACGTCCTGACTTTC. This gives the protein CSARTGTGSDTGANVLTF.

The table lists this clonotype with a count of one. Given the absence of the conserved phenylalanine or tryptophan at the CDR3 end, a read error is likely. The rearrangement uses TRBV7-9 and TRBJ1-6; the D gene is possibly TRBD1 (5 bases). The V end was cut by 3 bases, the J end by 9 bases, with 12 bases between. Germline V lookup: CDR1 SEHNR, CDR2 FQNEAQ (reference sequence). The CDR3 has 14 amino acids. The CDR3 DNA reads as TGTGCCAGCAGCTTGGGACTCCAGAGTTCACCCCTCCACTAT. This translates into CASSLGLQSSPLHY.

The chain carries TRBV5-6 and TRBJ2-5; 7 bases are shared with TRBD2. The germline V gene has CDR1 SGHDT and CDR2 YYEEEE. The length of the CDR3 is 19 residues. Losses at the gene ends were 4 bases for V and 0 bases for J; bases not matched to a gene: 18. The CDR3 reads CASSQTRLGRKPYQETQYF. CDR3 coding DNA: TGTGCCAGCAGCCAAACCAGACTCGGGAGGAAACCGTACCAAGAGACCCAGTACTTC. Full variable domain (missing parts from reference TRBV5-6 and TRBJ2-5): DAGVTQSPTHLIKTRGQQVTLRCSPKSGHDTVSWYQQALGQGPQFIFQYYEEEERQRGNFPDRFSGHQFPNYSSELNVNALLLGDSALYLCASSQTRLGRKPYQETQYFGPGTRLLVL.

This chain's CDR3 is CASSPGIGETQYF. The CDR3 coding sequence is TGTGCCAGCAGTCCCGGGATAGGAGAGACCCAGTACTTC. The rearrangement joins TRBV7-9 to TRBJ2-5; weak D call: TRBD2 (5 bases). This CDR3 contains 13 residues. Trimming removed 6 bases from V and 4 bases from J, with 12 bases in between. CDR1 SEHNR and CDR2 FQNEAQ come from the germline V gene (reference sequence).

This clonotype was detected only a few times. V and J are TRBV12-3 or TRBV12-4 and TRBJ2-3; TRBD2 agrees at 11 bases. V lost 7 bases to trimming and J lost 11 bases; unmatched junction nucleotides: 8. The CDR3 runs 13 residues. The CDR3 nucleotides are TGTGCCAGCACCTCGACCGGACTAGCGGGGCAGTATTTT. It specifies CASTSTGLAGQYF.

V usage is TRBV12-3 or TRBV12-4 and J usage is TRBJ2-4; no definite D call. Deletions cut 3 bases from V and 5 bases from J, with 17 bases between. CDR3 length: 16 amino acids. The CDR3 reads CASSLSSSGGENIQYF. In DNA, the CDR3 is TGTGCCAGCAGTTTGAGTTCCAGTGGCGGAGAAAACATTCAGTACTTC.

V is TRBV6-2 or TRBV6-3 and J is TRBJ2-7; 9 bases agree with TRBD2. The CDR3 is 17 amino acids. CDR1 and CDR2 from the germline V gene are MNHEY and SVGEGT. V trimming: 0 bases; J trimming: 2 bases; junction bases outside the gene matches: 8. CDR3: CASSYSPSGKEPYEQYF. The CDR3 nucleotides are TGTGCCAGCAGTTACTCGCCTAGCGGGAAAGAGCCCTACGAGCAGTACTTC.

The genes are TRBV3-1 and TRBJ2-2, with a possible D match to TRBD1 (6 bases). The CDR3 has 15 amino acids. Looked up from germline, CDR1 is LGHDT and CDR2 is YNNKEL (reference sequence). V was clipped by 3 bases and J by 0 bases, with 8 bases between them. The CDR3 coding sequence is TGTGCCAGCAGCCATGGGGGCCCGAACACCGGGGAGCTGTTTTTT. This gives the protein CASSHGGPNTGELFF.

This clonotype was seen at least ten times. The CDR3, as DNA: TGCAGCGTTGAAGGAACAGGGGGCGCGGACACTGAAGCTTTCTTT. Encoded protein: CSVEGTGGADTEAFF. J is TRBJ1-1 and V is TRBV29-1; 9 bases align to TRBD1. The CDR3 has 15 amino acids. Looked up from germline, CDR1 is SQVTM and CDR2 is ANQGSEA. V lost 1 base, J lost 3 bases, and 6 bases stayed unmatched.

This chain links TRBV7-2 with TRBJ2-5, with D tentatively TRBD1 (5 bases). CDR3 length equals 13 residues. The ends were cut back, 4 bases at V and 4 bases at J, with 10 bases in the middle. Germline V CDR1 and CDR2: SGHTA, FQGNSA. CDR3 nucleotide sequence: TGTGCCAGCAGCTCCCAGGGTCGAGAGACCCAGTACTTC. Protein product: CASSSQGRETQYF.

A few counts support this clonotype. This chain joins TRBV7-8 and TRBJ2-1, with 7 bases matching TRBD2. CDR1 and CDR2 (germline): SGHVS, FQNEAQ. This CDR3 spans 14 amino acids. Trimming removed 2 bases from V and 7 bases from J; junction bases left unmatched: 5. This chain's CDR3 is CASSLPGGGNEQFF. CDR3 sequence (DNA): TGTGCCAGCAGCTTACCGGGAGGTGGTAATGAGCAGTTCTTC.

This clonotype turned up a few times. The rearrangement uses TRBV28 and TRBJ2-5, with 10 positions matching TRBD1. The end of the DNA is better explained by TRBJ2-7, so the J call may be wrong. The CDR3 extends over 15 amino acids. Germline loops: CDR1 MDHEN, CDR2 SYDVKM. The CDR3 is CASSEGDRGDYEQYF. CDR3 bases: TGTGCCAGCAGTGAAGGGGACAGGGGAGACTACGAGCAGTACTTC.

This clonotype was counted between two and nine times. This rearrangement joins TRBV5-5 to TRBJ1-1; 8 nucleotides line up with TRBD1. The germline V gene encodes CDR1 SGHKS and CDR2 YYEKEE (reference sequence). There are 14 residues in the CDR3. V lost 5 bases to trimming and J lost 3 bases; unmatched junction nucleotides: 6. The CDR3 loop is CASSPDRGHTEAFF. CDR3 DNA sequence: TGTGCCAGCAGTCCCGACAGGGGTCACACTGAAGCTTTCTTT.

This clonotype was observed a few times. The V gene is TRBV10-1, the J gene TRBJ2-5; perhaps TRBD2 as D (6 bases). Per germline, CDR1 WNHNN and CDR2 SYGVQD (reference sequence). The ends were cut back, 2 bases at V and 11 bases at J, with 18 bases in the middle. The CDR3 spans 14 residues. The CDR3 region has the DNA TGCGCCAGCAGTGAGGCCGGGAGTCTCGGGGAGCAGTACTTC. This translates into CASSEAGSLGEQYF.

The chain joins TRBV7-2 to TRBJ1-2; TRBD1 matches at 7 bases. Trimming took 5 bases from V and 7 from J; bases not matched to a gene: 7. The CDR3 is made up of 13 amino acids. From germline, CDR1 is SGHTA and CDR2 FQGNSA. The CDR3 DNA is TGTGCCAGCAGCCCAGAGACAGGGCTTGGCTACACCTTC. Its protein is CASSPETGLGYTF.

V gene TRBV4-1 combines with J gene TRBJ2-5, with 8 bases fitting TRBD1. Germline V CDR1 and CDR2: MGHRA, YSYEKL. This CDR3 is 13 amino acids long. V trimming: 6 bases; J trimming: 7 bases; junction bases outside the gene matches: 7. The CDR3 region is CASRPTGDVTQYF. The CDR3, as DNA: TGCGCCAGCAGACCGACAGGGGACGTGACCCAGTACTTC.

The chain couples TRBV10-3 to TRBJ2-1; TRBD1 is a possible D gene (5 bases). The CDR3 has 12 amino acids. Germline V gives CDR1 ENHRY, CDR2 SYGVKD. V dropped 8 bases and J dropped 7 bases, with 12 bases sitting between them. The CDR3 loop is CAIERGGNEQFF. CDR3 bases: TGTGCCATCGAAAGGGGTGGGAATGAGCAGTTCTTC.

CDR3 coding DNA: TGTGCCAGCAGCTTAGGACTAGCGGGAGTGGGTAATGAGCAGTTCTTC. This gives the protein CASSLGLAGVGNEQFF. This rearrangement joins TRBV7-3 to TRBJ2-5; 13 bases fit TRBD2. The J call is doubtful: the DNA matches TRBJ2-1 better. This CDR3 has 16 amino acids. Germline V gene sequence: CDR1 SGHTA, CDR2 FQGTGA.

The chain has TRBV4-2 and TRBJ2-1, with D tentatively TRBD1 (5 bases). The CDR3 is made up of 17 amino acids. Per germline, CDR1 LGHNA and CDR2 YNFKEQ. V dropped 1 base and J dropped 0 bases, with 13 bases sitting between them. The CDR3 nucleotides read TGTGCCAGCAGCCAAGGCAGGGTGGTCAGCTCCTACAATGAGCAGTTCTTC. Translated, it gives CASSQGRVVSSYNEQFF.

This clonotype was counted between two and nine times. This chain links TRBV19 with TRBJ1-1; the D is unclear. The germline V gene has CDR1 LNHDA and CDR2 SQIVND (reference sequence). Trimming stripped 7 bases from V and 7 bases from J, with 13 bases between. This CDR3 has 12 residues. In nucleotides, the CDR3 is TGTGCCAGTACCCGCTTCGGCCTTGAAGCTTTCTTT. Amino acid sequence: CASTRFGLEAFF.

The chain recombines TRBV6-2 or TRBV6-3 with TRBJ2-1; D call uncertain. The CDR3 is 13 residues long. With 6 bases removed from V and 6 bases from J, the gap between germline ends came to 12 bases. In germline, CDR1 is MNHEY, CDR2 SVGEGT. CDR3 DNA: TGTGCCAGCAGGGCGGTCAGCATCAATGAGCAGTTCTTC. Encoded protein: CASRAVSINEQFF.

The sample holds one count of this clonotype. V is TRBV28 and J is TRBJ1-1; 8 bases fit TRBD1. With V trimmed by 5 bases and J by 1 base, 3 bases remained unmatched. This CDR3 is built from 14 residues. The germline gives CDR1 MDHEN, CDR2 SYDVKM. CDR3 nucleotide sequence: TGTGCCAGCAGTATGACAGGGGCGAACACTGAAGCTTTCTTT. This gives the protein CASSMTGANTEAFF.